This T cell receptor (beta chain) stems from a study of T-cell memory formation after mild COVID-19. Study summary: For the most part, TCR clusters were specific to one donor.

There are a few counts of this clonotype. As yet, its antigen is unknown. Study conclusions and caveats: A balance of CD4 and CD8 characterized clones contracting day 15 to 85, whereas later expanders leaned CD4+.

From the 5' RACE reads, TCRdb called clonotypes with MiXCR, one entry per CDR3 protein. The repertoire holds roughly 240,000 distinct CDR3 sequences, with around 16% as singletons. Germline V gene lookup returns CDR1 SGHRS and CDR2 YFSETQ. V gave up 0 bases and J gave up 5 bases, with 11 bases separating them. This CDR3 is built from 14 residues. V usage is TRBV5-1 and J usage is TRBJ2-5; D unclear. The sequenced sample was PBMCs or a T cell subset sorted from them (not recorded which). This clonotype originated in a man aged 18-30 years who had mild COVID-19 (a few samples of this study predate the infection). Cell type and time point are not known. For the CDR3, the DNA is TGCGCCAGCAGCTTGGCCGACGGGTGGGAGACCCAGTACTTC. Amino acid sequence: CASSLADGWETQYF.